Detailed here is one T cell receptor beta chain. Its antigen is not identified. TCR beta CDR3 sequences were amplified from RNA transcripts. HTBI primers drove first-round RT-PCR of the TCR CDR3. Using its own MiXCR run on the multiplex PCR reads, TCRdb lists one record per CDR3 protein. Of around 610,000 distinct CDR3 sequences in the sample, about 14% are singletons; the top ten hold around 4.5%. The V end lost 10 bases, the J end lost 1 base, and 15 bases lay between the germline ends. The CDR3 extends over 14 amino acids. CDR1 and CDR2 from the germline V gene are SEHNR and FQNEAQ (reference sequence). The data were taken from a study of T cells in Graves' hyperthyroidism and ophthalmopathy. Whole-study results and caveats: Ophthalmopathy, which appeared later, was predicted by the model a median 6.5 months before onset. Ophthalmopathy and stable hyperthyroidism were told apart by a 13 V-J model.

The chain combines TRBV7-9 with TRBJ2-3; a possible D gene is TRBD2 (6 bases). The sample consisted of blood. This clonotype was sampled from a woman between 40 and 55 years old with Graves' ophthalmopathy. The CDR3 sequence: CATRWGGRTDTQYF. DNA of the CDR3: TGTGCCACCAGGTGGGGAGGACGCACAGATACGCAGTATTTT.